Given below is one TCR beta chain in context. The entry originates in a study of blood T cell repertoires in COVID-19. Study details: Acute and convalescent COVID-19 samples came from the United States, Italy and Spain.

Germline CDR1 is SGHVS and CDR2 is FQNEAQ. CDR3 size: 17 residues. After removal of 3 bases from V and 9 bases from J, the junction contained 14 bases not matched to a gene. Profiled with immunoSEQ multiplex PCR; TCRdb holds only in-frame clones, not every one. Altogether under 200,000 clones are present, 84% being singletons, with the ten largest covering around 3.1%. This receptor was identified in a woman aged 25 to 39 who had been exposed to COVID-19. The chain employs TRBV7-8 and TRBJ1-6, with TRBD1 matching 7 bases. Material: PBMCs or T cells enriched from blood (not recorded which). The DNA for the CDR3 is TGTGCCAGCAGCTTTCCCCTCACAGGGGATTGGGGTTCACCCCTCCACTTT. Translation: CASSFPLTGDWGSPLHF. Based on the CDR3 plus reference TRBV7-8 and TRBJ1-6, the full variable domain is GAGVSQSPRYKVAKRGQDVALRCDPISGHVSLFWYQQALGQGPEFLTYFQNEAQLDKSGLPSDRFFAERPEGSVSTLKIQRTQQEDSAVYLCASSFPLTGDWGSPLHFGNGTRLTVT.